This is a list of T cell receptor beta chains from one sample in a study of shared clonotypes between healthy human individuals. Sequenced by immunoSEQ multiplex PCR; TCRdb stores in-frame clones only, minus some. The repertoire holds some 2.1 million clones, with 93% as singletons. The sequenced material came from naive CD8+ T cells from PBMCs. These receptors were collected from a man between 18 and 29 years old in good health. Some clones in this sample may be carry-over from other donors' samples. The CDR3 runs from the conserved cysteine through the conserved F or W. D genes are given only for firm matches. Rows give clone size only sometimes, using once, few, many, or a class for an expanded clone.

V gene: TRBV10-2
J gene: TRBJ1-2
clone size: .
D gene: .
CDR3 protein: CASSESRGPVGGYTF
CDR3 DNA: TGCGCCAGCAGTGAGTCAAGGGGCCCCGTCGGCGGCTACACCTTC

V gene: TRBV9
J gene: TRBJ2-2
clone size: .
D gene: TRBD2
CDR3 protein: CASSAVREGNTGELFF
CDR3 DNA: TGTGCCAGCAGCGCGGTGCGGGAGGGTAACACCGGGGAGCTGTTTTTT

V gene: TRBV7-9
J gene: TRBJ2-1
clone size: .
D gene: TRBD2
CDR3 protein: CASSSNVRVAGEEQFF
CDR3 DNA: TGTGCCAGCAGCTCCAATGTACGAGTAGCGGGCGAGGAGCAGTTCTTC

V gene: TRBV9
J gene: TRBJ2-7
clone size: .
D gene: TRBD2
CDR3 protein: CASSVGGTSGSEQYF
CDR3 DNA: TGTGCCAGCAGCGTCGGGGGGACTAGCGGGAGTGAGCAGTACTTC

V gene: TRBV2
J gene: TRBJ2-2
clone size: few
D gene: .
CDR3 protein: CASSEYGNTGELFF
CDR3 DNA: TGTGCCAGCAGTGAATACGGGAACACCGGGGAGCTGTTTTTT

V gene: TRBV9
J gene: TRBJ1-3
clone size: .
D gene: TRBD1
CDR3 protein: CASSPRQGSSGNTIYF
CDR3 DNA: TGTGCCAGCAGCCCTCGACAGGGCAGCTCTGGAAACACCATATATTTT

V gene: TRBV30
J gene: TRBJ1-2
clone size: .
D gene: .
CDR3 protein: CAWYGGDYGYTF
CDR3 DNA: TGTGCCTGGTATGGGGGGGACTATGGCTACACCTTC

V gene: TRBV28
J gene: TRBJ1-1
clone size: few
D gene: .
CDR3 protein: CASIRWNTEAFF
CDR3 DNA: TGTGCCAGCATAAGGTGGAACACTGAAGCTTTCTTT

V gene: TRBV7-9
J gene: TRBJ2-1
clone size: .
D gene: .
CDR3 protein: CANSFGADYNEQFF
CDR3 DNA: TGTGCCAACTCCTTTGGAGCGGACTACAATGAGCAGTTCTTC

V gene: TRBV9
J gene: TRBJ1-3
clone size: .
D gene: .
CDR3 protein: CASSPVGSSGNTIYF
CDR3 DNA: TGTGCCAGCAGCCCGGTTGGCAGCTCTGGAAACACCATATATTTT

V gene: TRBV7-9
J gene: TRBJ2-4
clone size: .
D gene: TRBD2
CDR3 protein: CASSRGGYYLSKNIQYF
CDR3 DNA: TGTGCCAGCAGCCGCGGGGGATACTACCTATCCAAAAACATTCAGTACTTC

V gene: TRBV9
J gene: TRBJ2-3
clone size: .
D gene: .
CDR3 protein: CASSVADIRTDTQYF
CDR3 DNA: TGTGCCAGCAGCGTAGCTGATATCCGCACAGATACGCAGTATTTT

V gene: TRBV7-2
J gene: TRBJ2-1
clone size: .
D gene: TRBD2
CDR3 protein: CASSATSGSVDEQFF
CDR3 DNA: TGTGCCAGCAGCGCAACTAGCGGGAGTGTTGATGAGCAGTTCTTC

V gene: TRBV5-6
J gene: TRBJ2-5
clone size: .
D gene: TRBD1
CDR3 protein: CASSLRFGTEETQYF
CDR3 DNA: TGTGCCAGCAGCTTACGCTTTGGGACAGAAGAGACCCAGTACTTC

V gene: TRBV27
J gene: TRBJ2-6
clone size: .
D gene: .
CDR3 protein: CASSKGSSGANVLTF
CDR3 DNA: TGTGCCAGCAGCAAGGGTTCCTCTGGGGCCAACGTCCTGACTTTC

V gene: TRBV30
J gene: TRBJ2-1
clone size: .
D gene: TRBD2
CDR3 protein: CAWIKRGSSYNEQFF
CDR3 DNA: TGTGCCTGGATAAAGCGGGGGAGCTCCTACAATGAGCAGTTCTTC

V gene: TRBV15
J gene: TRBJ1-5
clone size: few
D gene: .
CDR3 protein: CATSRDGISNQPQHF
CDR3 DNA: TGTGCCACCAGCAGAGATGGTATTAGCAATCAGCCCCAGCATTTT

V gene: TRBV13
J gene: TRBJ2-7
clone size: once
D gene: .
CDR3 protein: CASSFAGANIYEQYF
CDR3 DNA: TGTGCCAGCAGCTTTGCGGGGGCAAACATCTACGAGCAGTACTTC

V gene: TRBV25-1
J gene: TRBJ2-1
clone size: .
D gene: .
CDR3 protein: CASGGNNEQFF
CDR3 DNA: TGTGCCTCTGGCGGTAACAATGAGCAGTTCTTC

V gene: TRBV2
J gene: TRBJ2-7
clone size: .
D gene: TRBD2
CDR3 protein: CASSEASGSYEQYF
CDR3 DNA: TGTGCCAGCAGTGAGGCTAGCGGGAGTTACGAGCAGTACTTC

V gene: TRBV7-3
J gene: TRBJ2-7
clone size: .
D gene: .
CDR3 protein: CASSLESGGSYEQYF
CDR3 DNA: TGTGCCAGCAGCTTAGAATCGGGTGGTTCCTACGAGCAGTACTTC

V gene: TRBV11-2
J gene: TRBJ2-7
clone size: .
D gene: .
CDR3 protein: CASSPVTYQERTTYEQYF
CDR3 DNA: TGTGCCAGCAGCCCAGTAACGTATCAGGAAAGGACAACCTACGAGCAGTACTTC

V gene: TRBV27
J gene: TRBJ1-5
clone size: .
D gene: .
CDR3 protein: CASSLTGSEQPQHF
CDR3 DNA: TGTGCCAGCAGTTTAACAGGGAGCGAACAGCCCCAGCATTTT

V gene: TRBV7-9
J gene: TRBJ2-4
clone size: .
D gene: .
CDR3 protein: CASSLVGPAMDIQYF
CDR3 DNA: TGTGCCAGCAGCTTAGTGGGCCCGGCGATGGACATTCAGTACTTC

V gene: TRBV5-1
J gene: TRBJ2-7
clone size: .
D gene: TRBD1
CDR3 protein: CASSLYGQGSYEQYF
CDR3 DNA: TGCGCCAGCAGCCTATATGGACAGGGATCCTACGAGCAGTACTTC

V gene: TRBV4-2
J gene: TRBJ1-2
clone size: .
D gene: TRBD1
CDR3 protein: CASSQRGQGIEGYGYTF
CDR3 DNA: TGTGCCAGCAGCCAGAGGGGACAGGGAATAGAAGGCTATGGCTACACCTTC

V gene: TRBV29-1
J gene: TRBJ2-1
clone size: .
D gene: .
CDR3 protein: CSVEASYNEQFF
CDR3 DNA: TGCAGCGTTGAGGCTTCCTACAATGAGCAGTTCTTC

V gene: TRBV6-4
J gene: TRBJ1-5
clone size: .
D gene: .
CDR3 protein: CASSWQPPRGIEQPQHF
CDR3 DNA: TGTGCCAGCAGCTGGCAGCCCCCCCGGGGGATTGAGCAGCCCCAGCATTTT

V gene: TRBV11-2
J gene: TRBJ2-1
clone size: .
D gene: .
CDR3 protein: CASSLVIRNEQFF
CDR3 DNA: TGTGCCAGCAGCTTGGTAATACGGAATGAGCAGTTCTTC

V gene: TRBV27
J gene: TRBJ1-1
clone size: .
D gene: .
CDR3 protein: CASSLRGRDTEAFF
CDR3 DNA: TGTGCCAGCAGTTTACGGGGACGTGACACTGAAGCTTTCTTT

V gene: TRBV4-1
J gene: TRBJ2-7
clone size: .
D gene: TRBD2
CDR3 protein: CASSQVYRTSGDYEQYF
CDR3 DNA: TGCGCCAGCAGCCAAGTGTATAGGACTAGCGGAGACTACGAGCAGTACTTC

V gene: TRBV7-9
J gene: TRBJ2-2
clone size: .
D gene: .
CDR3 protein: CASSSAVMDGSGIPGELFF
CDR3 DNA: TGTGCCAGCAGCTCCGCCGTGATGGACGGGAGCGGTATCCCCGGGGAGCTGTTTTTT

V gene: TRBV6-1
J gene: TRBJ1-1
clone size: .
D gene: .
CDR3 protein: CASSEVLARGGRRNTEAFF
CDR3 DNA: TGTGCCAGCAGTGAAGTGTTGGCCCGTGGGGGACGGAGAAACACTGAAGCTTTCTTT